The clone carrying this TCR beta chain has ten or more counts. What it binds is unknown. Using its own MiXCR run on the multiplex PCR reads, TCRdb lists one record per CDR3 protein. Of fewer than 300,000 distinct CDR3 sequences listed, about 34% are singletons. The data are from a study of breast tumors, draining lymph nodes, adjacent tissues. General observations from the study: Data fit most tumor T cells coming from lymph node, expanding in tumor.

CDR3 length equals 14 residues. CDR1 is SGHTA and CDR2 is FQGNSA in the germline V gene. Trimming pared 1 base from V and 6 bases from J, leaving 10 bases between. The lymph nodes were axillary draining lymph nodes from breast cancer patients. The sample consisted of axillary lymph node tissue. This sequence was found in a female donor with breast cancer. Some clones in this sample may be carry-over from other donors' samples. This chain uses TRBV7-2 with TRBJ2-1; no definite D call. DNA of the CDR3: TGTGCCAGCAGCTTAGATGGTTCCCGCAATGAGCAGTTCTTC. Translation gives CASSLDGSRNEQFF.